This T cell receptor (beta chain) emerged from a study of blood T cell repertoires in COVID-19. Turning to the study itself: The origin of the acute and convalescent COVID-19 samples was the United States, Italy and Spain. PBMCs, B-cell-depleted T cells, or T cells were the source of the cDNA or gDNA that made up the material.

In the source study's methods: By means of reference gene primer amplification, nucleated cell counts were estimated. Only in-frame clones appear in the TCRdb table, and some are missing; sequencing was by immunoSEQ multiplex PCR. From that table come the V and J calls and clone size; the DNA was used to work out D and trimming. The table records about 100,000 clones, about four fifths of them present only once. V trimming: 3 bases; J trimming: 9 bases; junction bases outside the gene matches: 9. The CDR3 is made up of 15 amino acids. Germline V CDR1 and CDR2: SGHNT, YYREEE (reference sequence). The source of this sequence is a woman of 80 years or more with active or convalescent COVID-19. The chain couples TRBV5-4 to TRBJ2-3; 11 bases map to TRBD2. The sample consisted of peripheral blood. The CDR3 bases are TGTGCCAGCAGCTCCGCCGGGACTAGCGGAGGGACGCAGTATTTT. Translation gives CASSSAGTSGGTQYF.